The next 27 T cell receptor beta chains were all read from a single sample in a study of post-analysis software for immune sequencing data. Findings of the study overall: Controls showed lower frequencies than patients for a handful of TRBV segments, and TRBV5-6, TRBV5-1 and TRBV20-1 were among these.

Their cognate antigens are unknown. cDNA libraries of TCR beta carried unique molecular identifiers. TCRdb recomputed calls from the PCR reads with MiXCR, one row per CDR3 protein. Counted here are hundreds of thousands of distinct CDR3 sequences, around 47% occurring once; the ten biggest clones make up under 2%. The sample consisted of blood. The receptors shown here come from a girl between 5 and 17 years old with multiple sclerosis.

The chain is built from TRBV20-1 and TRBJ2-5, with D maybe TRBD2 (5 bases). The CDR3 spans 14 residues. Per the germline V gene, CDR1 is DFQATT and CDR2 is SNEGSKA (reference sequence). The ends were cut back, 0 bases at V and 4 bases at J, with 12 bases in the middle. The DNA for the CDR3 is TGCAGTGCTAGAGACGCGACACGGGGAGAGACCCAGTACTTC. Translated: CSARDATRGETQYF.

The rearrangement uses TRBV4-1 and TRBJ2-5; no clear D. V dropped 1 base and J dropped 5 bases, with 11 bases sitting between them. The CDR3 loop spans 14 amino acids. CDR1 is MGHRA, CDR2 YSYEKL, per germline. CDR3 residues: CASSQGVVRETQYF. The CDR3 region has the DNA TGCGCCAGCAGCCAAGGCGTGGTGAGGGAGACCCAGTACTTC.

This clonotype was recorded many times. This chain links TRBV7-9 with TRBJ2-5; 9 bases match TRBD1. Germline CDR1 reads SEHNR; CDR2 reads FQNEAQ (reference sequence). The CDR3 runs to 15 residues. The ends lost 4 bases at V and 5 bases at J; junction bases unmatched: 8. The DNA of the CDR3 is TGTGCCAGCAGCTCGTTTACAGGGGGCGGTGAGACCCAGTACTTC. Translation gives CASSSFTGGGETQYF. The whole variable domain, filled in from reference TRBV7-9 and TRBJ2-5, reads DTGVSQNPRHKITKRGQNVTFRCDPISEHNRLYWYRQTLGQGPEFLTYFQNEAQLEKSRLLSDRFSAERPKGSFSTLEIQRTEQGDSAMYLCASSSFTGGGETQYFGPGTRLLVL.

This clonotype was seen only once. This chain uses TRBV7-9 with TRBJ2-3; unclear D gene. CDR3 length: 13 residues. V was cut by 7 bases and J by 0 bases, with 8 bases left in between. Germline CDR1 is SEHNR and CDR2 is FQNEAQ (reference sequence). The CDR3 region is CASNSLSTDTQYF. Here the CDR3 DNA reads TGTGCCAGCAACAGTCTGAGCACAGATACGCAGTATTTT.

The chain employs TRBV5-1 and TRBJ2-3; no reliable D call. The CDR3 covers 16 residues. V was trimmed by 0 bases and J by 4 bases, leaving 15 bases between them. Germline CDR1 and CDR2: SGHRS and YFSETQ. Here the CDR3 reads CASSLALSPFPDTQYF. The CDR3 nucleotides are TGCGCCAGCAGCTTGGCGCTAAGCCCGTTCCCAGATACGCAGTATTTT.

The genes are TRBV20-1 and TRBJ1-2, with 9 positions matching TRBD1. Germline V gene sequence: CDR1 DFQATT, CDR2 SNEGSKA (reference sequence). V lost 0 bases, J lost 4 bases, and 3 bases stayed unmatched. This CDR3 has 14 amino acids. The CDR3 is CSARDGGQGYGYTF. In DNA form, the CDR3 reads TGCAGTGCTAGAGATGGGGGACAGGGCTATGGCTACACCTTC.

In its sample, this clonotype was seen a few times. The chain couples TRBV5-1 to TRBJ2-7; possibly TRBD2 for D (5 bases). The CDR3 totals 13 residues. CDR1 and CDR2 from the germline V gene are SGHRS and YFSETQ. Trimming stripped 3 bases from V and 9 bases from J, with 16 bases between. CDR3 sequence: CASSSSDRSGQYF. CDR3 bases: TGCGCCAGCAGCTCCAGCGACCGGAGCGGGCAGTACTTC.

This clonotype was detected only a few times. V gene TRBV12-3 or TRBV12-4 combines with J gene TRBJ2-4; D uncertain. Trimming took off 6 bases at V and 2 bases at J, with 8 bases between the two ends. This CDR3 has 13 amino acids. The CDR3 here is CASRALSKNIQYF. CDR3 bases: TGTGCCAGCAGGGCCCTATCCAAAAACATTCAGTACTTC.

This sequence joins TRBV6-5 and TRBJ1-2, with TRBD1 matching over 10 bases. Germline V gives CDR1 MNHEY, CDR2 SVGAGI. V was clipped by 0 bases and J by 6 bases; unmatched bases: 7. The CDR3 has 16 residues. CDR3 sequence: CASSYSNLGTGDGYTF. The CDR3 region has the DNA TGTGCCAGCAGTTACTCGAACCTAGGGACAGGGGATGGCTACACCTTC.

This clonotype was observed a few times. An end of the junction does not agree with germline; a read error may underlie this. The chain links TRBV6-2 or TRBV6-3 to TRBJ2-7; D unclear. This CDR3 is 16 amino acids long. Germline lookup yields CDR1 MNHEY and CDR2 SVGEGT. The CDR3: CTSSSKVSWASYEQYF. The CDR3, as DNA: TGTACCAGCAGTTCGAAGGTGAGCTGGGCCTCCTACGAGCAGTACTTC.

V and J are TRBV12-3 or TRBV12-4 and TRBJ2-3; 9 bases match TRBD2. Losses at the gene ends were 5 bases for V and 4 bases for J; bases not matched to a gene: 7. This CDR3 contains 15 residues. Here the CDR3 reads CASSLSAGGPDTQYF. The CDR3 DNA reads TGTGCCAGCAGTCTATCAGCGGGAGGACCAGATACGCAGTATTTT.

The sample holds a few counts of this clonotype. J is TRBJ2-1 and V is TRBV10-3, with 14 bases that match TRBD2. CDR1 and CDR2 (germline): ENHRY, SYGVKD. The length of the CDR3 is 14 residues. Germline trimming cut 10 bases from V and 6 bases from J; bases unmatched to any gene: 5. The CDR3 protein is CATGTSGRVNEQFF. The CDR3 coding sequence is TGTGCCACCGGGACTAGCGGGAGAGTCAATGAGCAGTTCTTC.

The chain has TRBV5-5 and TRBJ2-4; possibly TRBD1 for D (6 bases). With the DNA end fitting TRBJ2-7 better, the J assignment may be wrong. Germline V gene data show CDR1 as SGHKS and CDR2 as YYEKEE (reference sequence). There are 15 residues in the CDR3. CDR3 loop: CASSSRDTIPYEQYF. In nucleotides, the CDR3 is TGTGCCAGCAGCTCCCGGGACACTATTCCCTACGAGCAGTACTTC.

V is TRBV10-3 and J is TRBJ2-3; TRBD1 aligns across 8 bases. This CDR3 is built from 17 residues. Losses at the gene ends were 5 bases for V and 6 bases for J; bases not matched to a gene: 16. From germline, CDR1 is ENHRY and CDR2 SYGVKD. The chain's CDR3 is CAISHPSGRRQGDTQYF. The CDR3 DNA reads TGTGCCATCAGTCATCCGAGCGGGCGGAGACAGGGGGATACGCAGTATTTT.

The chain employs TRBV5-1 and TRBJ1-1; D gene ambiguous. Between the trimmed V and J ends, which lost 5 bases and 5 bases, there was a span of 16 bases. Germline assignment: CDR1 SGHRS and CDR2 YFSETQ. The CDR3 extends over 14 amino acids. The CDR3 spells CASSPGRLGTEAFF. The DNA of the CDR3 is TGCGCCAGCAGTCCCGGCCGCCTAGGGACTGAAGCTTTCTTT.

V usage is TRBV5-1 and J usage is TRBJ1-2, with 9 bases that match TRBD1. Germline V lookup: CDR1 SGHRS, CDR2 YFSETQ. The CDR3 sequence is 18 residues long. The ends lost 4 bases at V and 5 bases at J; junction bases unmatched: 18. In nucleotides, the CDR3 is TGCGCCAGCAGCGTCTCCGGGACAGGGCGACTAACGAATTATGGCTACACCTTC. It codes for CASSVSGTGRLTNYGYTF.

The CDR3 coding sequence is TGTGCCAGCAGCTTGGAAAGAGGGGAGTGGCATGGCTACACCTTC. Protein: CASSLERGEWHGYTF. The chain joins TRBV5-6 to TRBJ1-2; a possible D gene is TRBD1 (5 bases). The CDR3 consists of 15 residues. Trimming took off 0 bases at V and 6 bases at J, with 15 bases between the two ends. The germline CDR1 and CDR2 sequences are SGHDT and YYEEEE.

The chain employs TRBV29-1 and TRBJ2-7; D is tentatively TRBD1 or TRBD2 (5 bases each). Germline CDR1 reads SQVTM; CDR2 reads ANQGSEA. This CDR3 spans 11 amino acids. The chain's CDR3 is CKAGDGYEQYF. The CDR3, as DNA: TGCAAGGCTGGGGACGGCTACGAGCAGTACTTC.

CDR3 nucleotide sequence: TGTGCCAGCAGCTTAGTTCGGGCTAAAAACACCGGGGAGCTGTTTTTT. This encodes CASSLVRAKNTGELFF. The chain employs TRBV7-6 and TRBJ2-2; D is undetermined. Trimming removed 1 base from V and 2 bases from J, with 11 bases in between. The germline V gene has CDR1 SGHVS and CDR2 FNYEAQ. The CDR3 sequence is 16 residues long.

This clonotype appeared a single time. The chain joins TRBV25-1 to TRBJ1-2; D gene ambiguous. The V end was cut by 2 bases, the J end by 8 bases, with 18 bases between. CDR1 and CDR2 (germline): MGHDK, SYGVNS. The CDR3 is 15 residues long. The CDR3 region is CASSEVGRTRPGYTF. CDR3 sequence (DNA): TGTGCCAGCAGTGAAGTCGGACGGACCCGACCGGGCTACACCTTC.

The chain combines TRBV9 with TRBJ2-5, with 12 bases fitting TRBD2. The V and J ends lost 3 bases and 11 bases, in that order; junction bases with no gene match: 8. The CDR3 totals 14 residues. CDR1 is SGDLS, CDR2 YYNGEE, per germline. CDR3 residues: CASSASGGVGEQYF. Written as DNA, the CDR3 is TGTGCCAGCAGCGCTAGCGGGGGGGTTGGTGAGCAGTACTTC.

The rearrangement uses TRBV29-1 and TRBJ1-2; D not certain. Trimming took 3 bases from V and 7 from J, leaving 9 bases between them. The germline V gene has CDR1 SQVTM and CDR2 ANQGSEA. This CDR3 spans 11 amino acids. The CDR3 DNA follows: TGCAGCGTTGACCAGGTCTCTGGCTACACCTTC. It specifies CSVDQVSGYTF.

This clonotype was detected only a few times. V and J are TRBV4-1 and TRBJ2-1, with TRBD1 matching 7 bases. The V segment lost 0 bases and the J segment 4 bases; nucleotides outside the gene matches: 18. Germline assignment: CDR1 MGHRA and CDR2 YSYEKL. CDR3 size: 20 residues. For the CDR3, the DNA is TGCGCCAGCAGCCAAGAAGGAAGGGGGCGCCCCGCGATTAGATACAATGAGCAGTTCTTC. It is translated as CASSQEGRGRPAIRYNEQFF.

This clonotype was picked up one time. The genes are TRBV10-1 and TRBJ1-1; D gene ambiguous. The V gene lost 6 bases and the J gene lost 1 base, with 12 bases spanning the gap. This CDR3 comprises 14 residues. CDR1 is WNHNN and CDR2 is SYGVQD in the germline V gene (reference sequence). CDR3 protein: CASREDMENTEAFF. The CDR3 DNA is TGCGCCAGCAGGGAAGATATGGAGAACACTGAAGCTTTCTTT.

V usage is TRBV5-1 and J usage is TRBJ2-1, with 7 bases matching TRBD1. The V and J ends lost 1 base and 7 bases, in that order; junction bases with no gene match: 11. The CDR3 totals 16 residues. Germline lookup yields CDR1 SGHRS and CDR2 YFSETQ. The CDR3 DNA reads TGCGCCAGCAGCTTGACAGGGGAGAGGATTTGGAATGAGCAGTTCTTC. Its translation is CASSLTGERIWNEQFF.

The gene calls are TRBV6-5 and TRBJ2-1; a possible D gene is TRBD1 (5 bases). The V end lost 6 bases, the J end lost 1 base, and 16 bases lay between the germline ends. CDR1 MNHEY and CDR2 SVGAGI come from the germline V gene. The CDR3 totals 16 residues. DNA for the CDR3: TGTGCCAGCAGGAGATCGTGGGGCAGTTCCTACAATGAGCAGTTCTTC. Protein product: CASRRSWGSSYNEQFF.

This clonotype came up a few times. The CDR3 bases are TGTGCCAGCAGCCCAAGATGGGCCAACTCCTACAATGAGCAGTTCTTC. This encodes CASSPRWANSYNEQFF. The chain carries TRBV11-3 and TRBJ2-1; the D is unclear. V was shortened by 5 bases and J by 0 bases, with 14 bases between the two germline ends. This CDR3 has 16 residues. CDR1 SGHNT and CDR2 YENEEA come from the germline V gene.